A selection of T cell receptor beta chains follows, all from one sample in a study of T-cell memory formation after mild COVID-19. TCRdb re-called the 5' RACE reads through MiXCR, storing one row per CDR3 protein. The sample has around 300,000 distinct CDR3 sequences, roughly 13% seen once. Sequenced sample: PBMCs or a T cell subset sorted from them (not recorded which). The receptors derive from a man younger than 35 who had mild COVID-19 (a few samples of this study predate the infection). Cell type and time point are not known. Each CDR3 is given with its conserved first and last residue. The D gene is left open where the match is weak. The size entry is marked missing in some rows and otherwise reads once, few, many or a size class.

.	TRBJ2-3	TRBV6-4	.	CASSDGIDTDTQYF	TGTGCCAGCAGTGACGGGATCGACACAGATACGCAGTATTTT
few	TRBJ2-7	TRBV24-1	TRBD2	CATSDRRGAEDEQYF	TGTGCCACCAGTGATCGGCGGGGGGCGGAGGACGAGCAGTACTTC
few	TRBJ2-3	TRBV11-3	.	CASSPWEGTQYF	TGTGCCAGCAGCCCTTGGGAAGGCACGCAGTATTTT
.	TRBJ1-3	TRBV4-3	.	CASSFRHGNTIYF	TGCGCCAGCAGCTTCCGACACGGAAACACCATATATTTT
many	TRBJ2-1	TRBV18	.	CASSPLARGYNEQFF	TGTGCCAGCTCACCGCTAGCGAGGGGGTACAATGAGCAGTTCTTC
few	TRBJ2-2	TRBV9	TRBD1	CASTTGQGVTGELFF	TGTGCCAGCACCACAGGACAGGGGGTCACCGGGGAGCTGTTTTTT
few	TRBJ2-2	TRBV4-2	TRBD2	CASSRSGGGQGTGELFF	TGTGCCAGCAGCCGGAGTGGGGGAGGGCAGGGCACCGGGGAGCTGTTTTTT
.	TRBJ1-1	TRBV12-3/TRBV12-4	.	CASSWRGASSTEAFF	TGTGCCAGCAGTTGGAGGGGGGCCTCATCAACTGAAGCTTTCTTT
.	TRBJ2-1	TRBV5-1	TRBD1	CASSGKQGAWSNEQFF	TGCGCCAGCAGCGGAAAGCAGGGGGCCTGGTCGAATGAGCAGTTCTTC
.	TRBJ2-3	TRBV12-3/TRBV12-4	.	CASGDSGITDTQYF	TGTGCCAGCGGAGATAGCGGAATTACAGATACGCAGTATTTT
few	TRBJ1-5	TRBV6-6	TRBD1	CASSYLRLFGTAAHQPQHF	TGTGCCAGCAGTTACCTCCGTCTTTTCGGGACAGCCGCCCATCAGCCCCAGCATTTT
.	TRBJ1-3	TRBV29-1	.	CSVGWPSGNTIYF	TGCAGCGTGGGTTGGCCCTCTGGAAACACCATATATTTT
.	TRBJ2-7	TRBV20-1	.	CSVPTSSYEQYF	TGCAGTGTTCCGACTTCCTCCTACGAGCAGTACTTC
few	TRBJ2-3	TRBV7-2	.	CASSFFPGSGRDTQYF	TGTGCCAGCAGCTTTTTCCCGGGTAGCGGTAGAGATACGCAGTATTTT
.	TRBJ1-1	TRBV18	.	CASSPGQSTEAFF	TGTGCCAGCTCACCAGGTCAGAGCACTGAAGCTTTCTTT
few	TRBJ2-7	TRBV29-1	.	CSVGAGPAHEQYF	TGCAGCGTTGGGGCGGGACCGGCTCACGAGCAGTACTTC
.	TRBJ1-1	TRBV18	.	CASSPPSGGNTEAFF	TGTGCCAGCTCACCACCGTCGGGCGGGAACACTGAAGCTTTCTTT
.	TRBJ1-2	TRBV6-1	.	CASSEAGGAGYGYTF	TGTGCCAGCAGTGAAGCTGGGGGGGCCGGCTATGGCTACACCTTC
few	TRBJ2-7	TRBV6-6	TRBD1	CASSIGTGTFYEQYF	TGTGCCAGCAGCATCGGGACAGGGACTTTCTACGAGCAGTACTTC
few	TRBJ2-6	TRBV7-2	.	CASSPDATGANVLTF	TGTGCCAGCAGCCCGGACGCAACTGGGGCCAACGTCCTGACTTTC